This paragraph covers one TCR beta chain sequence. The CDR3 runs to 16 residues. Germline CDR1 KGHSH, CDR2 LQKENI. The V and J ends lost 3 bases and 3 bases, in that order; junction bases with no gene match: 5. The source of the sample is a study of blood T cell repertoires in COVID-19. Study-level information: Collection of acute and convalescent COVID-19 samples took place in the United States, Italy and Spain. T cells, B-cell-depleted T cells, or PBMCs provided the cDNA or gDNA that served as material.

Original processing notes: From reference gene primer amplification, estimates of nucleated cell counts were derived. Profiled with immunoSEQ multiplex PCR; TCRdb holds only in-frame clones, not every one. That table is the source of V, J and clone size, and D and trimming were worked out from the DNA. The table shows roughly 78,000 clones, with approximately 89% occurring only once. The sequence was collected from a woman aged 55-75 years with acute or convalescent COVID-19. Sequenced: peripheral blood. The rearrangement joins TRBV18 to TRBJ2-2; 9 nucleotides match TRBD1. The CDR3 loop reads CASSPVGTGYTGELFF. In DNA, the CDR3 is TGTGCCAGCTCACCCGTCGGGACAGGGTACACCGGGGAGCTGTTTTTT.